This TCR beta chain originates from a study of Graves' ophthalmopathy and Graves' hyperthyroidism. Amplification of TCR beta CDR3 regions used RNA transcripts. Second-round multiplex PCR came after first-round RT-PCR with HTBI primers. TCRdb fed the multiplex PCR reads into MiXCR, producing one record per CDR3 protein. The top ten hold approximately 9.6% of the sample, which has some 210,000 distinct CDR3 sequences, around 28% seen once. Ten or more counts support this clonotype. The CDR3 runs 16 residues. V lost 4 bases to trimming and J lost 8 bases; unmatched junction nucleotides: 10. Germline CDR1 and CDR2: SGHDN and FVKESK. Ophthalmopathy donors showed moderate-to-severe activity, CAS ≥3, NOSPECS ≥4 and a duration under 3 months. Patients with other autoimmune diseases, uncontrolled infections, pregnancy or lactation were excluded.

Sequences were obtained from peripheral blood. The rearrangement links TRBV14 to TRBJ2-2, with 10 bases fitting TRBD1. This clonotype was sampled from a man aged 50-60 years with Graves' ophthalmopathy. In DNA, the CDR3 is TGTGCCAGCAGCCTCGGACAGGGGGATTGGAGTGGGGAGCTGTTTTTT. It encodes CASSLGQGDWSGELFF.